Below, 27 T cell receptor beta chains from the same sample are listed, as sequenced in a study of cytomegalovirus exposure and HLA in healthy donors. PCR was performed using 60 Vbeta and 13 Jbeta primers. Profiled with immunoSEQ multiplex PCR; TCRdb holds only in-frame clones, not every one. This sample has roughly 100,000 clones, with roughly four fifths found just once. The source material was PBMCs. Source of these receptors: a man aged 55 to 70 in good health and CMV-seronegative.

To note about this clone: Other DNA sequences of this sample code for an identical CDR3. V gene TRBV5-1 combines with J gene TRBJ2-5, with D perhaps matching TRBD2 (6 bases). This CDR3 has 13 amino acids. CDR1 is SGHRS and CDR2 is YFSETQ in the germline V gene. Trimming shortened V by 4 bases and J by 5 bases, and 12 bases separated the two germline ends. In DNA, the CDR3 is TGCGCCAGCAGCGGAGGGGTCGTCGAGACCCAGTACTTC. It yields the protein CASSGGVVETQYF.

This clone was detected once. The V gene is TRBV7-3, the J gene TRBJ1-1, with D hard to call. The V end lost 2 bases, the J end lost 5 bases, and 9 bases lay between the germline ends. The CDR3 length is 13 residues. Germline V gene lookup returns CDR1 SGHTA and CDR2 FQGTGA. The CDR3 reads CASSLGAGTEAFF. CDR3 bases: TGTGCCAGCAGCTTAGGAGCCGGAACTGAAGCTTTCTTT.

The J gene is TRBJ2-2, the V gene TRBV4-1; 13 nucleotides line up with TRBD2. CDR1 MGHRA and CDR2 YSYEKL come from the germline V gene. With V trimmed by 3 bases and J by 4 bases, 8 bases remained unmatched. The CDR3 sequence is 18 residues long. CDR3 DNA: TGCGCCAGCAGCCAGAGAACTAGCGGGGGGGCGGGCACCGGGGAGCTGTTTTTT. This encodes CASSQRTSGGAGTGELFF.

This clone was seen only a few times. The chain has TRBV5-4 and TRBJ1-5; TRBD1 matches at 8 bases. The CDR3 has 16 residues. Germline values: CDR1 SGHNT, CDR2 YYREEE (reference sequence). Trimming took 4 bases from V and 6 from J; bases not matched to a gene: 12. CDR3 sequence: CASSHFTGGKSQPQHF. The CDR3 DNA sequence: TGTGCCAGCAGCCACTTTACAGGGGGGAAGAGTCAGCCCCAGCATTTT.

This clone was picked up one time. This chain joins TRBV7-3 and TRBJ2-2, with 10 nucleotides matching TRBD2. V trimming: 5 bases; J trimming: 5 bases; junction bases outside the gene matches: 8. The CDR3 runs 16 residues. Germline CDR1 and CDR2: SGHTA and FQGTGA. The CDR3: CASSLSGGARTGELFF. DNA for the CDR3: TGTGCCAGCAGCCTCAGCGGGGGGGCCAGGACCGGGGAGCTGTTTTTT.

The CDR3 sequence is CASSLFGQGNSPLHF. CDR3 bases: TGTGCCAGCAGTTTATTTGGACAGGGAAATTCACCCCTCCACTTT. This chain connects TRBV28 to TRBJ1-6; TRBD1 matches 8 bases. Germline CDR1 MDHEN, CDR2 SYDVKM. V dropped 1 base and J dropped 7; count of bases not matched to a gene: 3. The CDR3 loop spans 15 amino acids.

The chain has TRBV14 and TRBJ2-1; D remains unclear. Germline CDR1 reads SGHDN; CDR2 reads FVKESK. CDR3 length: 15 amino acids. Trimming removed 1 base from V and 10 bases from J, with 17 bases in between. CDR3 in amino acids: CASSQVRGSFGEQFF. The DNA for the CDR3 is TGTGCCAGCAGCCAAGTGAGAGGCTCCTTCGGGGAGCAGTTCTTC.

This chain links TRBV18 with TRBJ1-1; D gene unclear. This CDR3 is 12 amino acids long. Trimming removed 0 bases at V and 9 bases at J, with 8 bases between. Germline values: CDR1 KGHSH, CDR2 LQKENI. The CDR3 spells CASSPPAAQAFF. CDR3 DNA: TGTGCCAGCTCACCACCGGCCGCACAAGCTTTCTTT.

CDR3 sequence: CASSLLGSSNSPLHF. The DNA for the CDR3 is TGTGCCAGCAGCTTACTGGGCAGTTCGAATTCACCCCTCCACTTT. This sequence joins TRBV7-3 and TRBJ1-6; unclear D gene. The germline V gene has CDR1 SGHTA and CDR2 FQGTGA. V was clipped by 2 bases and J by 7 bases, with 12 bases between them. The CDR3 runs 15 residues. The full variable domain, with the rest looked up from reference TRBV7-3 and TRBJ1-6, is GAGVSQTPSNKVTEKGKYVELRCDPISGHTALYWYRQSLGQGPEFLIYFQGTGAADDSGLPNDRFFAVRPEGSVSTLKIQRTERGDSAVYLCASSLLGSSNSPLHFGNGTRLTVT.

V gene TRBV5-1 combines with J gene TRBJ1-3, with D possibly being TRBD1 (6 bases). Looked up from germline, CDR1 is SGHRS and CDR2 is YFSETQ. This CDR3 is 15 amino acids long. V was trimmed by 4 bases and J by 0 bases, leaving 11 bases between them. Here the CDR3 reads CASSQDRSSGNTIYF. In DNA form, the CDR3 reads TGCGCCAGCAGCCAAGACAGGAGCTCTGGAAACACCATATATTTT.

The rearrangement joins TRBV15 to TRBJ2-2, with 7 positions matching TRBD1. Germline CDR1 LNHNV, CDR2 YYDKDF (reference sequence). The CDR3 is 16 residues long. Trimming at V came to 1 base and at J to 1 base, leaving 3 bases not matched to a gene. CDR3 sequence: CATSRVQGVNTGELFF. CDR3 sequence (DNA): TGTGCCACCAGCAGAGTCCAGGGGGTGAACACCGGGGAGCTGTTTTTT.

This chain links TRBV10-3 with TRBJ2-7; 7 nucleotides agree with TRBD1. From germline, CDR1 is ENHRY and CDR2 SYGVKD. The V gene end was trimmed by 1 base and the J gene end by 5 bases; junction bases not matched to a gene: 11. The CDR3 is made up of 16 amino acids. CDR3 region: CAISEYVQGTRDEQYF. CDR3 sequence (DNA): TGTGCCATCAGTGAGTACGTACAGGGGACAAGGGACGAGCAGTACTTC.

For this clone: Relative to the germline gene, one junction end is altered; a read error may explain this. This chain links TRBV7-2 with TRBJ2-3, with 7 bases identical to TRBD1. The CDR3 totals 14 residues. Per germline, CDR1 SGHTA and CDR2 FQGNSA. Here the CDR3 reads CASRLDRGTDTQYF. CDR3 DNA: TGTGCCAGCAGGTTAGACAGGGGCACAGATACGCAGTATTTT.

The chain recombines TRBV4-2 with TRBJ2-7; 8 bases align to TRBD1. Trimming took 0 bases from V and 1 from J; bases not matched to a gene: 11. The CDR3 spans 18 residues. Germline CDR1 LGHNA, CDR2 YNFKEQ. CDR3 sequence (DNA): TGTGCCAGCAGCCAAGATCCCGAGACAGGGGTGATATCCTACGAGCAGTACTTC. This encodes CASSQDPETGVISYEQYF.

This clone was seen only a few times. The V and J genes are TRBV9 and TRBJ1-4; a possible D gene is TRBD1 (6 bases). Germline V gene sequence: CDR1 SGDLS, CDR2 YYNGEE. Between the trimmed V and J ends, which lost 4 bases and 3 bases, there was a span of 13 bases. The CDR3 consists of 15 residues. The CDR3: CASSPRGRPNEKLFF. DNA of the CDR3: TGTGCCAGCAGCCCCAGGGGTCGGCCTAATGAAAAACTGTTTTTT.

The chain carries TRBV7-3 and TRBJ2-5; 13 positions match TRBD2. Per the germline V gene, CDR1 is SGHTA and CDR2 is FQGTGA. The CDR3 runs 16 residues. J gave up 5 bases and V 5 bases, and 8 bases lay outside the gene matches. The DNA for the CDR3 is TGTGCCAGCAGCCCAAGGACTAGCGGGGGCTTGGAGACCCAGTACTTC. It translates to CASSPRTSGGLETQYF.

This chain joins TRBV28 and TRBJ2-7, with D perhaps TRBD1 (6 bases). V was shortened by 8 bases and J by 5 bases, with 22 bases between the two germline ends. This CDR3 has 15 residues. Germline lookup yields CDR1 MDHEN and CDR2 SYDVKM. CDR3 in DNA: TGTGCCAGCTCGAAAACGGGACAAATTTCTCACGAGCAGTACTTC. Translation: CASSKTGQISHEQYF.

The chain uses TRBV6-5 and TRBJ2-7; D possibly corresponds to TRBD1 (5 bases). The germline V gene encodes CDR1 MNHEY and CDR2 SVGAGI. V shed 5 bases and J shed 1 base, with 15 bases lying between them. CDR3 length: 15 residues. The CDR3 loop is CASSHKGIGSYEQYF. The DNA of the CDR3 is TGTGCCAGCAGTCATAAGGGGATTGGGTCCTACGAGCAGTACTTC.

The V call is TRBV9, the J call TRBJ2-2, with no clear D. CDR3 size: 14 residues. Germline CDR1 is SGDLS and CDR2 is YYNGEE. Trimming removed 4 bases at V and 4 bases at J, with 11 bases between. CDR3 coding DNA: TGTGCCAGCAGCCCAAGAGTTGGCACCGGGGAGCTGTTTTTT. Protein sequence: CASSPRVGTGELFF. Full variable domain (missing parts from reference TRBV9 and TRBJ2-2): DSGVTQTPKHLITATGQRVTLRCSPRSGDLSVYWYQQSLDQGLQFLIQYYNGEERAKGNILERFSAQQFPDLHSELNLSSLELGDSALYFCASSPRVGTGELFFGEGSRLTVL.

The chain has TRBV28 and TRBJ2-7; the match to TRBD1 covers 7 bases. V shed 2 bases and J 1 base; nucleotides not matched to a gene: 5. Per the germline V gene, CDR1 is MDHEN and CDR2 is SYDVKM. CDR3 length: 15 residues. For the CDR3, the DNA is TGTGCCAGCAGTTTAGGTGCAGGGGGATCCTACGAGCAGTACGTC. Translated, it gives CASSLGAGGSYEQYV.

The J gene is TRBJ2-3, the V gene TRBV11-1; weak D call: TRBD2 (6 bases). CDR1 and CDR2 (germline): SGHAT, FQDESV (reference sequence). V dropped 3 bases and J dropped 5 bases, with 9 bases sitting between them. The CDR3 extends over 13 amino acids. The CDR3 sequence: CASSFSSEDTQYF. The CDR3 DNA is TGTGCCAGCAGCTTTTCTAGCGAAGATACGCAGTATTTT.

The V call is TRBV13, the J call TRBJ2-2; no reliable D call. Germline CDR1 is PRHDT and CDR2 is FYEKMQ (reference sequence). The V and J ends lost 1 base and 5 bases respectively, with 8 bases between them. The CDR3 has 14 residues. In DNA form, the CDR3 reads TGTGCCAGCAGCTTAGTACAGTTAACCGGGGAGCTGTTTTTT. This translates into CASSLVQLTGELFF.

This clone was seen ten or more times. The rearrangement links TRBV4-3 to TRBJ1-1; no clear D gene. V shed 1 base and J shed 1 base, with 10 bases lying between them. The CDR3 totals 15 residues. Per germline, CDR1 LGHNA and CDR2 YSLEER. Here the CDR3 DNA reads TGCGCCAGCAGCCAAGGAATAGTACGGAACACTGAAGCTTTCTTT. It codes for CASSQGIVRNTEAFF.

This clone has only a few counts. DNA of the CDR3: TGCAGCGCAGGACTAGCGGGGGGATTCACCGGGGAGCTGTTTTTT. This sequence encodes CSAGLAGGFTGELFF. The rearrangement uses TRBV29-1 and TRBJ2-2, with 14 bases identical to TRBD2. Germline-derived CDR1 and CDR2 are SQVTM and ANQGSEA. V shed 7 bases, J shed 4 bases, and the junction held 5 bases outside the gene matches. The CDR3 loop spans 15 amino acids.

The gene calls are TRBV27 and TRBJ2-7; possibly TRBD1 for D (5 bases). The V end was cut by 6 bases, the J end by 4 bases, with 16 bases between. Per germline, CDR1 MNHEY and CDR2 SMNVEV (reference sequence). CDR3 length equals 14 residues. The CDR3 bases are TGTGCCAGCAGCAAATGGCAGGGCGAATACGAGCAGTACTTC. Its translation: CASSKWQGEYEQYF.

This chain connects TRBV7-8 to TRBJ2-7, with D possibly matching TRBD2 (6 bases). The germline V gene has CDR1 SGHVS and CDR2 FQNEAQ. Between the trimmed V and J ends, which lost 4 bases and 3 bases, there was a span of 10 bases. The CDR3 runs 13 residues. CDR3 sequence: CASSSGLLYEQYV. The CDR3 bases are TGTGCCAGCAGCTCGGGACTTCTCTACGAGCAGTACGTC.

The V and J genes are TRBV19 and TRBJ1-1; no clear D. V was trimmed by 3 bases and J by 3 bases, leaving 14 bases between them. This CDR3 contains 15 residues. Germline CDR1 is LNHDA and CDR2 is SQIVND (reference sequence). The CDR3 loop is CASSMRPFIDTEAFF. DNA of the CDR3: TGTGCCAGTAGTATGCGCCCATTTATAGACACTGAAGCTTTCTTT.